This TCR beta chain was found in a study of CD8 T cells in Susac syndrome. Reverse transcription used 0.5 to 1 ug RNA and random hexamers. Amplification of TCR beta CDR3 across 54 Vbeta and 13 Jbeta was performed with immunoSEQ multiplex PCR. TCRdb independently ran MiXCR on the immunoSEQ multiplex PCR reads; one entry per CDR3 protein. The sample lists 150,000 to 200,000 distinct CDR3 sequences; about 95% were seen once. Study results and caveats: It was acknowledged by the study that relatively few individuals were included in its TCR sequencing and HLA analysis.

This clonotype was counted once. Antigen unknown. This TCR was recovered from a human donor in good health. Sequencing was done on a sample of CD4+ T cells from PBMCs.

CDR3 sequence (DNA): TGTGCCAGCAGCTTACAGCCCGAGGGCGGTGAGCAGTTCTTC. Translated: CASSLQPEGGEQFF. The chain has TRBV7-3 and TRBJ2-1, with TRBD2 as a possible D gene (5 bases). V was cut by 2 bases and J by 9 bases, with 14 bases left in between. In germline, CDR1 is SGHTA, CDR2 FQGTGA. This CDR3 has 14 amino acids.